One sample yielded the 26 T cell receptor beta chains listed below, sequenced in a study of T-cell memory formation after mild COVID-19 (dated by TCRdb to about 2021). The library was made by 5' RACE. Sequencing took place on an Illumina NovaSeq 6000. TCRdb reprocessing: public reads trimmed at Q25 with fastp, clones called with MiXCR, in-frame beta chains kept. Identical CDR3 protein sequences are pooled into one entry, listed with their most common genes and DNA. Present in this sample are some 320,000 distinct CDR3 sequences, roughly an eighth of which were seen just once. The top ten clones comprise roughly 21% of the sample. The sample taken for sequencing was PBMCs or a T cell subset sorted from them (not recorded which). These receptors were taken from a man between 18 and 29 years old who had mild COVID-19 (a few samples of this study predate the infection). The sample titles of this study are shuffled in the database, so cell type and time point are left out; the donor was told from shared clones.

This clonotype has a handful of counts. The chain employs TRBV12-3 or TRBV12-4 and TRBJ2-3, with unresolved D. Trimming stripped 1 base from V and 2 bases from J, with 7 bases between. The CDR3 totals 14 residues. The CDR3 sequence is CASSLEHTTDTQYF. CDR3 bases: TGTGCCAGCAGTTTAGAACATACCACAGATACGCAGTATTTT.

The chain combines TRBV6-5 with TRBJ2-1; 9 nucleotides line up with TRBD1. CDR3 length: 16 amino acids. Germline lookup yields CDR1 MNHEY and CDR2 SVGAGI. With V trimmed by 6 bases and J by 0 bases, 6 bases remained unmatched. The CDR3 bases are TGTGCCAGCAGGGCTACAGGGGGCAGCTCCTACAATGAGCAGTTCTTC. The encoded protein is CASRATGGSSYNEQFF.

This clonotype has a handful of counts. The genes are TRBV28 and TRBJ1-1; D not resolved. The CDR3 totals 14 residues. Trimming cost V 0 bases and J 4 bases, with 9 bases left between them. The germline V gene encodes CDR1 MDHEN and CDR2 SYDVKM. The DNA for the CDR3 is TGTGCCAGCAGTTTATGGGGCAGCCTCACTGAAGCTTTCTTT. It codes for CASSLWGSLTEAFF.

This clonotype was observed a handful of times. The CDR3 loop reads CASVGPTGRNYGYTF. The DNA for the CDR3 is TGTGCCAGCGTCGGTCCGACAGGACGCAACTATGGCTACACCTTC. The chain combines TRBV6-5 with TRBJ1-2, with a weak D call TRBD1 (6 bases). This CDR3 contains 15 residues. Per germline, CDR1 MNHEY and CDR2 SVGAGI. V gave up 8 bases and J gave up 2 bases, with 18 bases separating them.

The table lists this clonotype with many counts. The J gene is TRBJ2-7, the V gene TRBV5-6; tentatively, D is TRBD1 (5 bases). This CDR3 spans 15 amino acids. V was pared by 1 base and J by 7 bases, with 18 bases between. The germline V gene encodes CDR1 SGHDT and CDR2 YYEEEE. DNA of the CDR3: TGTGCCAGCAGCTTGATCGCAGGGAACCCTACGGAGCAGTACGTC. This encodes CASSLIAGNPTEQYV.

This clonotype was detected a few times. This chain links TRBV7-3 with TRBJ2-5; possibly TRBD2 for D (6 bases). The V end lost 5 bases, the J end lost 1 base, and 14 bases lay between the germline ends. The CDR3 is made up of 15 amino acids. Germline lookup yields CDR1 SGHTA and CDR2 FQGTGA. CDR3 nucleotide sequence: TGTGCCAGCAGCCCCCGCCGGGGGTCCCAAGAGACCCAGTACTTC. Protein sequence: CASSPRRGSQETQYF. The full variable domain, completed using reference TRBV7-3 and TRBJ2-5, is GAGVSQTPSNKVTEKGKYVELRCDPISGHTALYWYRQSLGQGPEFLIYFQGTGAADDSGLPNDRFFAVRPEGSVSTLKIQRTERGDSAVYLCASSPRRGSQETQYFGPGTRLLVL.

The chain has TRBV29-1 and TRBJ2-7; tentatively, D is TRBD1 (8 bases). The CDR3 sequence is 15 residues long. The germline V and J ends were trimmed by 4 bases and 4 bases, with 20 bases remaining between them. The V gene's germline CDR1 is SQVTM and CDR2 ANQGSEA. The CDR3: CSVGEDDRGGYEQYF. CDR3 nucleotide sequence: TGCAGCGTTGGAGAAGACGACAGGGGAGGGTACGAGCAGTACTTC.

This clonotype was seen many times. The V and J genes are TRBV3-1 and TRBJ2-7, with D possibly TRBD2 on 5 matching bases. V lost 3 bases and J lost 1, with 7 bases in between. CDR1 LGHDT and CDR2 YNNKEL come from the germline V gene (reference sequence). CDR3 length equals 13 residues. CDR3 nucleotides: TGTGCCAGCAGCCAGTTAGCGTCCTACGAGCAGTACTTC. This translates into CASSQLASYEQYF.

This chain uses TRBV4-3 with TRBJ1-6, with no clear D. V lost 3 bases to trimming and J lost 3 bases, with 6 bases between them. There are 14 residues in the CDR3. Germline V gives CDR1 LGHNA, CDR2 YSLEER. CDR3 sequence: CASSQTSYNSPLHF. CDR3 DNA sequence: TGCGCCAGCAGCCAGACAAGCTATAATTCACCCCTCCACTTT.

DNA of the CDR3: TGTGCCAGCAGCGTTCTTGACAGGGGGAACACTGAAGCTTTCTTT. It specifies CASSVLDRGNTEAFF. This rearrangement joins TRBV9 to TRBJ1-1; 8 bases match TRBD1. J was trimmed by 1 base and V by 2 bases; bases with no gene match: 4. Germline V CDR1 and CDR2: SGDLS, YYNGEE. CDR3 length equals 15 residues.

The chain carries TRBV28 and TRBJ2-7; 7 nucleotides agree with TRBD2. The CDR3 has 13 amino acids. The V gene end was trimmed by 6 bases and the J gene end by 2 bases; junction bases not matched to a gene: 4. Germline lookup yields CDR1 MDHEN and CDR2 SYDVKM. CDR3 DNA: TGTGCCAGCAGCCCGGGGGGAACCTACGAGCAGTACGTC. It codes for CASSPGGTYEQYV.

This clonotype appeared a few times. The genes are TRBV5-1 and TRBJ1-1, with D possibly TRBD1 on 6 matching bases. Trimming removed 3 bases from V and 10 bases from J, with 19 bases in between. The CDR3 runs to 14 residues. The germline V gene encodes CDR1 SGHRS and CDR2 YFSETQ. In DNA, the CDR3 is TGCGCCAGCAGCTCCCGACAGGATGGCTCGACAGCTTTCTTT. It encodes CASSSRQDGSTAFF.

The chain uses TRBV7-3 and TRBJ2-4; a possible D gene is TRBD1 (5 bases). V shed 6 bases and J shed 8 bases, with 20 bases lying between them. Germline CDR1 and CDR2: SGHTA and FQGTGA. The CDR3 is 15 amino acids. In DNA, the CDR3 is TGTGCCAGCAGTCCCTCAGCAGGGTGGAAGGACATTCAGTACTTC. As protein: CASSPSAGWKDIQYF.

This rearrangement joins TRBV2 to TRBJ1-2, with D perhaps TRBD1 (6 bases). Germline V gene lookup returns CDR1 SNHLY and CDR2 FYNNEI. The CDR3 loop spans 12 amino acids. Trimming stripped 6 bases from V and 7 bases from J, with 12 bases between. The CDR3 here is CASRTGGGGYTF. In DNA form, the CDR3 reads TGTGCCAGCAGGACAGGAGGCGGTGGCTACACCTTC.

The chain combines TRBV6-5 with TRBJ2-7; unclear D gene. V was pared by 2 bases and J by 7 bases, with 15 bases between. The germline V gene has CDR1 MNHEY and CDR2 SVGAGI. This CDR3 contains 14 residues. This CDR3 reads CASSYDQNHREQYV. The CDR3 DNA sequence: TGTGCCAGCAGTTACGATCAGAACCACCGGGAGCAGTACGTC.

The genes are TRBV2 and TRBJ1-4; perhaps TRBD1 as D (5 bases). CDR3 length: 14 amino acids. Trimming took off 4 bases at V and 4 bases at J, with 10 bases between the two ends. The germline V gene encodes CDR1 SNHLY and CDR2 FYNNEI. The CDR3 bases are TGTGCCAGCAGTGGGGGCAATGGTAATGAAAAACTGTTTTTT. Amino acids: CASSGGNGNEKLFF.

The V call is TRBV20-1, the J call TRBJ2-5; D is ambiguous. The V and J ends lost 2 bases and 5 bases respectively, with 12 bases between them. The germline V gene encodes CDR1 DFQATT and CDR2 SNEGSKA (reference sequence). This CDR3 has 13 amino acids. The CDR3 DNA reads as TGCAGTGCTAGACCCCCAGGCCAGGAGACCCAGTACTTC. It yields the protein CSARPPGQETQYF.

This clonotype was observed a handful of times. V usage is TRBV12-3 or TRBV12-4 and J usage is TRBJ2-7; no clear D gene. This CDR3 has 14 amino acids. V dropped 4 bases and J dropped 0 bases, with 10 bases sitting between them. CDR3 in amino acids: CASSSDGDSYEQYF. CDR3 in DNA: TGTGCCAGCAGTTCGGACGGAGACTCCTACGAGCAGTACTTC.

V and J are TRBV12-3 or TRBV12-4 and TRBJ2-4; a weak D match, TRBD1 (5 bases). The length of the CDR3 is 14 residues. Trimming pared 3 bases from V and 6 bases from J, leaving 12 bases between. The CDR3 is CASSFRQGRNIQYF. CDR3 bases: TGTGCCAGCAGTTTTAGGCAGGGTAGAAACATTCAGTACTTC.

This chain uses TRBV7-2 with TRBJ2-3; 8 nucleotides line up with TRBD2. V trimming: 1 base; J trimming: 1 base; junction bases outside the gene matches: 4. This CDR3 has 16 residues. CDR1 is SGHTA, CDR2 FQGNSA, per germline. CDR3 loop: CASSLGAGAGTDTQYF. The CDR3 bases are TGTGCCAGCAGCTTAGGAGCGGGGGCGGGCACAGATACGCAGTATTTT. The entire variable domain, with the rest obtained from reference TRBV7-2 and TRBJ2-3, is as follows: GAGVSQSPSNKVTEKGKDVELRCDPISGHTALYWYRQSLGQGLEFLIYFQGNSAPDKSGLPSDRFSAERTGGSVSTLTIQRTQQEDSAVYLCASSLGAGAGTDTQYFGPGTRLTVL.

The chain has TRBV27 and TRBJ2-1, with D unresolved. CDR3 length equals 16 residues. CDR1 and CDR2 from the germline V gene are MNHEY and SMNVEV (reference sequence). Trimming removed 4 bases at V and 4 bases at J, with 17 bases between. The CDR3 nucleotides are TGTGCCAGCAGTTCAAGCCCGGGCAGGCGGTACAATGAGCAGTTCTTC. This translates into CASSSSPGRRYNEQFF.

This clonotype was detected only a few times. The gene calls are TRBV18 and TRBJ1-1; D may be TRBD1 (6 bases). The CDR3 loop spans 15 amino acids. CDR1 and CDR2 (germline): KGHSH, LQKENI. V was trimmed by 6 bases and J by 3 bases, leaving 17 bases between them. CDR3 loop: CASSRLPGVDTEAFF. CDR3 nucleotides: TGTGCCAGCTCTCGTTTACCAGGGGTGGACACTGAAGCTTTCTTT.

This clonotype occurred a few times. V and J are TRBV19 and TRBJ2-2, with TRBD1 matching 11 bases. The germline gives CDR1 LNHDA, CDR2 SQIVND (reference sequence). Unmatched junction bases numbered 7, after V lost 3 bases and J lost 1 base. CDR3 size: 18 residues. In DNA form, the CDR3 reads TGTGCCAGTAGTATCCGGACAGGGGGCGTTCGGAACACCGGGGAGCTGTTTTTT. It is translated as CASSIRTGGVRNTGELFF.

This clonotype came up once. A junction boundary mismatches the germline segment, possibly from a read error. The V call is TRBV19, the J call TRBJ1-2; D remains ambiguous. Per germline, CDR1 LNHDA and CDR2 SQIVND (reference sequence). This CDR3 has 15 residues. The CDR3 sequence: CASSTVHSDNYGYTF. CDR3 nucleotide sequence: TGTGCCAGTAGTACTGTCCACTCTGATAACTATGGCTACACATTC.

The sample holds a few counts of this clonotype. The CDR3, as DNA: TGCGCCAGCAGCTCTCAGGGTACAGCTAATGAAAAACTGTTTTTT. Translated: CASSSQGTANEKLFF. The chain is built from TRBV5-1 and TRBJ1-4; maybe TRBD1 (5 bases). In germline, CDR1 is SGHRS, CDR2 YFSETQ. The CDR3 extends over 15 amino acids. With 3 bases removed from V and 3 bases from J, the gap between germline ends came to 12 bases. The variable domain in full, with the rest retrieved from reference TRBV5-1 and TRBJ1-4, is KAGVTQTPRYLIKTRGQQVTLSCSPISGHRSVSWYQQTPGQGLQFLFEYFSETQRNKGNFPGRFSGRQFSNSRSEMNVSTLELGDSALYLCASSSQGTANEKLFFGSGTQLSVL.

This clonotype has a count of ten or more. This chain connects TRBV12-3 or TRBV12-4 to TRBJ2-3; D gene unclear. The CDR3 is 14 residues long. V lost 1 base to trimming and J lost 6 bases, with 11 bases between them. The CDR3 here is CASSLETAWDTQYF. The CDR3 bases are TGTGCCAGCAGTTTAGAAACAGCGTGGGATACGCAGTATTTT.